This T cell receptor beta chain was found in a study of follicular helper T cells after annual influenza vaccination. Study as a whole: For some subjects, blood spans the 2013-2014, 2014-2015 and 2015-2016 annual vaccinations.

Data came from immunoSEQ multiplex PCR; TCRdb stores just in-frame clones and leaves some out. The table records 9,500 or so clones, around four fifths of them present only once. The time point was: 2014-2015 season, 7 days after vaccination. Adults received seasonal inactivated influenza vaccine, with sorted blood CD4 subsets sequenced before and after. Trimming cost V 2 bases and J 6 bases, with 14 bases left between them. CDR3 length equals 14 residues. Germline assignment: CDR1 MNHEY and CDR2 SVGAGI. The receptor comes from an adult who received the influenza vaccine. J is TRBJ2-7 and V is TRBV6-5; weak D call: TRBD1 (6 bases). The specimen was CXCR5- memory CD4+ T cells sorted from blood, collected 7 days after influenza vaccination. CDR3 sequence (DNA): TGTGCCAGCAGTTACAGGGGGAACCTAGGCGAGCAGTACTTC. It yields the protein CASSYRGNLGEQYF.